These 22 T cell receptor beta chains were sequenced from one sample in a study of T-cell memory formation after mild COVID-19. TCRdb reanalysed the 5' RACE reads using MiXCR and keeps one entry per CDR3 protein. The sample shows a few hundred thousand distinct CDR3 sequences, 28% of them seen only once. The specimen was PBMCs or a T cell subset sorted from them (not recorded which). The source is an adult woman who had mild COVID-19 (a few samples of this study predate the infection). Cell type and time point are not known.

The V and J genes are TRBV4-1 and TRBJ2-1; D perhaps matches TRBD2 (7 bases). The CDR3 has 17 residues. The ends were cut back, 0 bases at V and 4 bases at J, with 16 bases in the middle. Germline V gives CDR1 MGHRA, CDR2 YSYEKL. The CDR3 spells CASSQEFLGGHYNEQFF. CDR3 DNA sequence: TGCGCCAGCAGCCAAGAATTTCTCGGGGGGCATTACAATGAGCAGTTCTTC.

This clonotype was seen a few times. The chain links TRBV27 to TRBJ2-1; 7 positions match TRBD2. Germline assignment: CDR1 MNHEY and CDR2 SMNVEV (reference sequence). CDR3 length: 15 amino acids. Trimming removed 3 bases from V and 5 bases from J; junction bases left unmatched: 7. The chain's CDR3 is CASSFIGRTDNEQFF. CDR3 DNA sequence: TGTGCCAGCAGTTTTATCGGGAGGACCGACAATGAGCAGTTCTTC.

The CDR3: CASSRQGRDTDTQYF. CDR3 in DNA: TGCGCCAGCAGCCGACAGGGGCGGGACACAGATACGCAGTATTTT. The V and J genes are TRBV4-3 and TRBJ2-3, with 8 bases that match TRBD1. V lost 4 bases and J lost 2; bases outside the gene matches: 5. Germline assignment: CDR1 LGHNA and CDR2 YSLEER. This CDR3 comprises 15 residues.

V usage is TRBV12-3 or TRBV12-4 and J usage is TRBJ2-5; 7 bases fit TRBD1. J lost 10 bases, V lost 6 bases, and 8 bases had no gene match. CDR3 length: 12 amino acids. DNA of the CDR3: TGTGCCAGCAGGGGGGACAGTGGGGACCAGTACTTC. This sequence encodes CASRGDSGDQYF.

This clonotype was counted at least ten times. The V call is TRBV28, the J call TRBJ2-3; unclear D gene. Trimming cost V 3 bases and J 3 bases, with 10 bases left between them. CDR3 length: 14 amino acids. CDR1 is MDHEN and CDR2 is SYDVKM in the germline V gene. The CDR3: CASSFLAGTDTQYF. CDR3 nucleotide sequence: TGTGCCAGCAGTTTTCTGGCTGGGACAGATACGCAGTATTTT.

J is TRBJ2-3 and V is TRBV7-9, with 7 bases fitting TRBD1. Germline assignment: CDR1 SEHNR and CDR2 FQNEAQ (reference sequence). Losses at the gene ends were 7 bases for V and 2 bases for J; bases not matched to a gene: 9. The CDR3 totals 15 residues. The CDR3 DNA reads TGTGCCAGCACCCCTGGACAGGCCTCCACAGATACGCAGTATTTT. It translates to CASTPGQASTDTQYF.

The rearrangement uses TRBV24-1 and TRBJ2-3, with D maybe TRBD1 (6 bases). The CDR3 covers 14 residues. The V gene lost 4 bases and the J gene lost 0 bases, with 7 bases spanning the gap. CDR1 and CDR2 (germline): KGHDR, SFDVKD. The CDR3: CATSEDRSTDTQYF. The CDR3 DNA sequence: TGTGCCACCAGTGAGGACAGAAGCACAGATACGCAGTATTTT.

The V call is TRBV20-1, the J call TRBJ1-1, with D perhaps TRBD1 (5 bases). V lost 6 bases to trimming and J lost 4 bases, with 15 bases between them. The CDR3 has 13 residues. CDR1 is DFQATT and CDR2 is SNEGSKA in the germline V gene (reference sequence). The CDR3 protein is CSADGDYGTEAFF. CDR3 coding DNA: TGCAGTGCCGACGGGGACTACGGCACTGAAGCTTTCTTT.

The CDR3: CASSLVDQGWRGYTF. CDR3 in DNA: TGTGCCAGCAGCTTAGTCGATCAGGGGTGGAGAGGCTACACCTTC. The chain uses TRBV7-2 and TRBJ1-2, with D tentatively TRBD1 (6 bases). The CDR3 loop spans 15 amino acids. V dropped 1 base and J dropped 8 bases, with 17 bases sitting between them. Per the germline V gene, CDR1 is SGHTA and CDR2 is FQGNSA.

The chain recombines TRBV7-2 with TRBJ2-7, with D hard to call. Between the trimmed V and J ends, which lost 0 bases and 4 bases, there was a span of 10 bases. The CDR3 spans 14 residues. Per germline, CDR1 SGHTA and CDR2 FQGNSA. CDR3 sequence (DNA): TGTGCCAGCAGCTTAGCCGCGGCCGGTTACGAGCAGTACTTC. Amino acid sequence: CASSLAAAGYEQYF.

This clonotype has more than one count but fewer than ten. The chain employs TRBV24-1 and TRBJ2-3, with 8 bases aligning to TRBD2. V dropped 9 bases and J dropped 2; count of bases not matched to a gene: 9. CDR3 length equals 15 residues. The germline V gene encodes CDR1 KGHDR and CDR2 SFDVKD. The CDR3, as DNA: TGTGCCACCGAGCCGGGACTAGGGATCACAGATACGCAGTATTTT. Amino acid sequence: CATEPGLGITDTQYF.

This chain uses TRBV19 with TRBJ1-4; no clear D. V was clipped by 6 bases and J by 4 bases, with 9 bases between them. There are 13 residues in the CDR3. Germline CDR1 and CDR2: LNHDA and SQIVND (reference sequence). The DNA of the CDR3 is TGTGCCAGTAGCAGCAGGAATAATGAAAAACTGTTTTTT. It encodes CASSSRNNEKLFF.

V and J are TRBV7-2 and TRBJ2-3, with no clear D. This CDR3 is built from 16 residues. V shed 1 base and J shed 0 bases, with 11 bases lying between them. From germline, CDR1 is SGHTA and CDR2 FQGNSA. The CDR3 DNA reads TGTGCCAGCAGCTTAGTAACCGGTAGGAGCACAGATACGCAGTATTTT. Translation: CASSLVTGRSTDTQYF.

CDR3 amino acids: CASSPQADTQYF. The CDR3, as DNA: TGTGCCAGCAGCCCTCAGGCAGATACGCAGTATTTT. The chain couples TRBV7-9 to TRBJ2-3; D remains unclear. V was trimmed by 5 bases and J by 4 bases, leaving 7 bases between them. The CDR3 totals 12 residues. CDR1 and CDR2 from the germline V gene are SEHNR and FQNEAQ (reference sequence).

This clonotype was seen a single time. The V call is TRBV7-9, the J call TRBJ1-2; 8 nucleotides align to TRBD1. Germline V gene lookup returns CDR1 SEHNR and CDR2 FQNEAQ (reference sequence). The CDR3 spans 15 residues. V gave up 7 bases and J gave up 5 bases; unmatched junction bases: 12. DNA of the CDR3: TGTGCCAGCACCTCGGAGCAGGGGGCGATTTATGGCTACACCTTC. Its translation: CASTSEQGAIYGYTF.

The table lists this clonotype with a few counts. V usage is TRBV4-1 and J usage is TRBJ2-4, with 9 bases fitting TRBD1. The junction had 13 bases not matched to a gene; V was cut back by 1 base and J by 6 bases. CDR1 is MGHRA, CDR2 YSYEKL, per germline. The CDR3 consists of 18 residues. This chain's CDR3 is CASSQVEVGTGPTNIQYF. The CDR3 coding sequence is TGCGCCAGCAGCCAAGTTGAGGTTGGGACAGGGCCGACAAACATTCAGTACTTC.

V and J are TRBV12-3 or TRBV12-4 and TRBJ1-1; TRBD1 might be the D (5 bases). The CDR3 length is 13 residues. V lost 2 bases to trimming and J lost 3 bases, with 7 bases between them. The CDR3 region has the DNA TGTGCCAGCAGTTTAAGGGGAGACACTGAAGCTTTCTTT. Translated: CASSLRGDTEAFF.

The CDR3 coding sequence is TGTGCCAGTAGTATAGATCAAGCGGGAGGGACCGGGGAGCTGTTTTTT. This codes for CASSIDQAGGTGELFF. The genes are TRBV19 and TRBJ2-2, with 10 bases lining up with TRBD2. J gave up 5 bases and V 0 bases, and 3 bases lay outside the gene matches. Germline CDR1 LNHDA, CDR2 SQIVND (reference sequence). The CDR3 totals 16 residues. The whole variable domain, remainder taken from reference TRBV19 and TRBJ2-2, is DGGITQSPKYLFRKEGQNVTLSCEQNLNHDAMYWYRQDPGQGLRLIYYSQIVNDFQKGDIAEGYSVSREKKESFPLTVTSAQKNPTAFYLCASSIDQAGGTGELFFGEGSRLTVL.

The rearrangement uses TRBV7-6 and TRBJ2-2; no clear D. With 0 bases removed from V and 2 bases from J, the gap between germline ends came to 7 bases. The CDR3 is 15 amino acids. Germline assignment: CDR1 SGHVS and CDR2 FNYEAQ. CDR3 region: CASSLAYLNTGELFF. The CDR3 nucleotides are TGTGCCAGCAGCTTAGCGTATCTCAACACCGGGGAGCTGTTTTTT. Supplemented by reference TRBV7-6 and TRBJ2-2, the full variable domain reads GAGVSQSPRYKVTKRGQDVALRCDPISGHVSLYWYRQALGQGPEFLTYFNYEAQQDKSGLPNDRFSAERPEGSISTLTIQRTEQRDSAMYRCASSLAYLNTGELFFGEGSRLTVL.

The gene calls are TRBV10-3 and TRBJ2-3; 8 nucleotides align to TRBD2. The CDR3 is 16 amino acids. Germline CDR1 is ENHRY and CDR2 is SYGVKD. V was clipped by 3 bases and J by 2 bases; unmatched bases: 7. The CDR3 spells CAISESAGEITDTQYF. As DNA, the CDR3 is TGTGCCATCAGTGAATCAGCGGGGGAGATCACAGATACGCAGTATTTT.

This chain uses TRBV19 with TRBJ1-1; TRBD1 might be the D (5 bases). Germline V gene lookup returns CDR1 LNHDA and CDR2 SQIVND (reference sequence). The CDR3 is 13 residues long. Between the trimmed V and J ends, which lost 8 bases and 0 bases, there was a span of 10 bases. The CDR3 nucleotides read TGTGCCAGTCGTCCCAGGGTGAACACTGAAGCTTTCTTT. It translates to CASRPRVNTEAFF.

The V call is TRBV7-9, the J call TRBJ2-7, with D perhaps TRBD2 (6 bases). The length of the CDR3 is 14 residues. Germline lookup yields CDR1 SEHNR and CDR2 FQNEAQ (reference sequence). V was trimmed by 1 base and J by 5 bases, leaving 12 bases between them. CDR3 nucleotides: TGTGCCAGCAGCTTAGGGAGGGGTCCCCACGAGCAGTACTTC. Translation gives CASSLGRGPHEQYF. The full variable domain, rest sourced from reference TRBV7-9 and TRBJ2-7, is DTGVSQNPRHKITKRGQNVTFRCDPISEHNRLYWYRQTLGQGPEFLTYFQNEAQLEKSRLLSDRFSAERPKGSFSTLEIQRTEQGDSAMYLCASSLGRGPHEQYFGPGTRLTVT.